A selection of T cell receptor beta chains follows, all from one sample in a study of Ad26.COV2.S vaccination and SARS-CoV-2 variants. Generated by immunoSEQ multiplex PCR, the TCRdb table keeps only in-frame clones and is missing some. The profile covers 440,000 or so clones, with about 88% appearing a single time and over 1.5% taken by the ten largest. The source material was peripheral blood, sampled in a trial of Ad26.COV2.S vaccine versus placebo. The receptors here all came from a person between 18 and 60 years old who received the Ad26.COV2.S COVID-19 vaccine or a placebo. The CDR3 runs from the conserved cysteine through the conserved F or W. Each record gives: CDR3 DNA, CDR3 protein, V gene, clone size, D gene, J gene, CDR3 length. D genes are given only for firm matches. Expanded clones get a size class; other rows say once, few or many, or leave the size out.

cdr3_nt: TGCAGTGTACAGGGGACTTATGGCTACACCTTC; cdr3_aa: CSVQGTYGYTF; v_call: TRBV20-1; clone_size: NA; d_call: TRBD1; j_call: TRBJ1-2; cdr3_length: 11
cdr3_nt: TGTGCCAGCAGCCAAGATACAGCGGGGGAGTACAATGAGCAGTTCTTC; cdr3_aa: CASSQDTAGEYNEQFF; v_call: TRBV4-2; clone_size: NA; d_call: TRBD2; j_call: TRBJ2-1; cdr3_length: 16
cdr3_nt: TGTGCCAGCGTCGAGGAGGACATTCAGTACTTC; cdr3_aa: CASVEEDIQYF; v_call: TRBV18; clone_size: NA; d_call: NA; j_call: TRBJ2-4; cdr3_length: 11
cdr3_nt: TGTGCCAGCAGCTTACAGGGGGCAACGGGAAACACCATATATTTT; cdr3_aa: CASSLQGATGNTIYF; v_call: TRBV7-9; clone_size: NA; d_call: TRBD1; j_call: TRBJ1-3; cdr3_length: 15
cdr3_nt: TGTGCCAGCAGTCCATCTCGGAGCTCCTATAATTCACCCCTCCACTTT; cdr3_aa: CASSPSRSSYNSPLHF; v_call: TRBV27; clone_size: NA; d_call: NA; j_call: TRBJ1-6; cdr3_length: 16
cdr3_nt: TGTGCCAGCATGGCGTTCCCGGGCGCCTCGGATACGCAGTATTTT; cdr3_aa: CASMAFPGASDTQYF; v_call: TRBV6-5; clone_size: NA; d_call: NA; j_call: TRBJ2-3; cdr3_length: 15
cdr3_nt: TGTGCCAGCAGTGACGGGGGAATAGCCCAGCCCCAGCATTTT; cdr3_aa: CASSDGGIAQPQHF; v_call: TRBV25-1; clone_size: NA; d_call: NA; j_call: TRBJ1-5; cdr3_length: 14
cdr3_nt: TGTGCCAGCAGAAGACAGGGGGACATGAACACTGAAGCTTTCTTT; cdr3_aa: CASRRQGDMNTEAFF; v_call: TRBV6-5; clone_size: NA; d_call: TRBD1; j_call: TRBJ1-1; cdr3_length: 15
cdr3_nt: TGTGCCATCAGTGAGTCGAAGTGGACAGGGGATTCACCCCTCCACTTT; cdr3_aa: CAISESKWTGDSPLHF; v_call: TRBV10-3; clone_size: NA; d_call: TRBD1; j_call: TRBJ1-6; cdr3_length: 16
cdr3_nt: TGTGCCAGCAGCCCACGGACTAGCAGGCCGACAGATACGCAGTATTTT; cdr3_aa: CASSPRTSRPTDTQYF; v_call: TRBV11-2; clone_size: NA; d_call: TRBD2; j_call: TRBJ2-3; cdr3_length: 16
cdr3_nt: TGTGCCAGCAGCTTGGGTACAGGTAGTATCAATGAGCAGTTCTTC; cdr3_aa: CASSLGTGSINEQFF; v_call: TRBV11-3; clone_size: NA; d_call: NA; j_call: TRBJ2-1; cdr3_length: 15
cdr3_nt: TGTGCCAGCAGTTCCGTCGGACAGTTCAATTTATATGGCTACACCTTC; cdr3_aa: CASSSVGQFNLYGYTF; v_call: TRBV27; clone_size: few; d_call: NA; j_call: TRBJ1-2; cdr3_length: 16
cdr3_nt: TGTGCCTGGAGTTTCTCCCCCTACGAGCAGTACTTC; cdr3_aa: CAWSFSPYEQYF; v_call: TRBV30; clone_size: NA; d_call: NA; j_call: TRBJ2-7; cdr3_length: 12
cdr3_nt: TGTGCCAGCAGCCGGCAGTGGGGGGGGTCCTACAATGAGCAGTTCTTC; cdr3_aa: CASSRQWGGSYNEQFF; v_call: TRBV3-1/TRBV3-2; clone_size: NA; d_call: TRBD2; j_call: TRBJ2-1; cdr3_length: 16
cdr3_nt: TGTGCCAGCAGCCACACTAGCGGGAGATTGTACGAGCAGTACTTC; cdr3_aa: CASSHTSGRLYEQYF; v_call: TRBV3-1/TRBV3-2; clone_size: once; d_call: TRBD2; j_call: TRBJ2-7; cdr3_length: 15
cdr3_nt: TGTGCCAGCTCCCAGGGGTCGGCCGATAATTCACCCCTCCACTTT; cdr3_aa: CASSQGSADNSPLHF; v_call: TRBV18; clone_size: once; d_call: NA; j_call: TRBJ1-6; cdr3_length: 15
cdr3_nt: TGTGCCAGCAGCCAAGAGTTCGTCGTCGGGACAGGTTTGTCCTACGAGCAGTACTTC; cdr3_aa: CASSQEFVVGTGLSYEQYF; v_call: TRBV4-2; clone_size: NA; d_call: TRBD1; j_call: TRBJ2-7; cdr3_length: 19
cdr3_nt: TGTGCCAGCAGCTTGGACCCCAAGGAGACCCAGTACTTC; cdr3_aa: CASSLDPKETQYF; v_call: TRBV7-2; clone_size: NA; d_call: NA; j_call: TRBJ2-5; cdr3_length: 13
cdr3_nt: TGTGCCAGCAGCCAAGGAAGTCTATTCGGCGAGCAGTACTTC; cdr3_aa: CASSQGSLFGEQYF; v_call: TRBV4-2; clone_size: NA; d_call: NA; j_call: TRBJ2-7; cdr3_length: 14
cdr3_nt: TGTGCCAGCAGCTTTATTCTGGCAGATACGCAGTATTTT; cdr3_aa: CASSFILADTQYF; v_call: TRBV5-8; clone_size: NA; d_call: NA; j_call: TRBJ2-3; cdr3_length: 13
cdr3_nt: TGTGCCACCAGCAGGGGCCTAACCTACGAGCAGTACTTC; cdr3_aa: CATSRGLTYEQYF; v_call: TRBV15; clone_size: NA; d_call: NA; j_call: TRBJ2-7; cdr3_length: 13
cdr3_nt: TGTGCCTGGGACATCATCAGGGGTACTGAAGCTTTCTTT; cdr3_aa: CAWDIIRGTEAFF; v_call: TRBV30; clone_size: NA; d_call: NA; j_call: TRBJ1-1; cdr3_length: 13
cdr3_nt: TGTGCCAGCAGCCCCTTGGCTGAGCAGTACTTC; cdr3_aa: CASSPLAEQYF; v_call: TRBV7-9; clone_size: NA; d_call: NA; j_call: TRBJ2-7; cdr3_length: 11
cdr3_nt: TGTGCCAGCAGTTACGGGGACACCGCTAACTATGGCTACACCTTC; cdr3_aa: CASSYGDTANYGYTF; v_call: TRBV6-6; clone_size: NA; d_call: NA; j_call: TRBJ1-2; cdr3_length: 15
cdr3_nt: TGTGCCAGCAGTTCCCCCGGGACAAATTCCTACAATGAGCAGTTCTTC; cdr3_aa: CASSSPGTNSYNEQFF; v_call: TRBV28; clone_size: NA; d_call: NA; j_call: TRBJ2-1; cdr3_length: 16
cdr3_nt: TGCGCCAGCAGCCAAGATGGGGTTGACTATGGCTACACCTTC; cdr3_aa: CASSQDGVDYGYTF; v_call: TRBV4-3; clone_size: NA; d_call: NA; j_call: TRBJ1-2; cdr3_length: 14
cdr3_nt: TGCGCCAGCAGCCAATTCTCGGGGCCGAATCAGCCCCAGCATTTT; cdr3_aa: CASSQFSGPNQPQHF; v_call: TRBV4-1; clone_size: few; d_call: NA; j_call: TRBJ1-5; cdr3_length: 15
cdr3_nt: TGTGCCAGCAGCTTAGCCGGGTGGCAAGAGACCCAGTACTTC; cdr3_aa: CASSLAGWQETQYF; v_call: TRBV11-2; clone_size: NA; d_call: NA; j_call: TRBJ2-5; cdr3_length: 14
cdr3_nt: TGTGCCAGCAGCTTAGGTAGCAGAACAACTAATGAAAAACTGTTTTTT; cdr3_aa: CASSLGSRTTNEKLFF; v_call: TRBV11-2; clone_size: NA; d_call: NA; j_call: TRBJ1-4; cdr3_length: 16
cdr3_nt: TGTGCCAGCAGCAGGGGACAGTCTTATAACTATGGCTACACCTTC; cdr3_aa: CASSRGQSYNYGYTF; v_call: TRBV5-6; clone_size: NA; d_call: TRBD1; j_call: TRBJ1-2; cdr3_length: 15
cdr3_nt: TGTGCCAGCAGCTTAGAACTCGTTTCACCCCTCCACTTT; cdr3_aa: CASSLELVSPLHF; v_call: TRBV7-9; clone_size: NA; d_call: NA; j_call: TRBJ1-6; cdr3_length: 13
cdr3_nt: TGTGCCAGCAGCCAAGGTCTTGGGTACAGGAAAGAGACCCAGTACTTC; cdr3_aa: CASSQGLGYRKETQYF; v_call: TRBV3-1/TRBV3-2; clone_size: NA; d_call: NA; j_call: TRBJ2-5; cdr3_length: 16
cdr3_nt: TGTGCCAGCAGTTACTCGCTGCGGGATTTAAATGAGCAGTTCTTC; cdr3_aa: CASSYSLRDLNEQFF; v_call: TRBV6-5; clone_size: NA; d_call: NA; j_call: TRBJ2-1; cdr3_length: 15
cdr3_nt: TGTGCCAGCTCACCCTCCATCACAGATACGCAGTATTTT; cdr3_aa: CASSPSITDTQYF; v_call: TRBV18; clone_size: NA; d_call: NA; j_call: TRBJ2-3; cdr3_length: 13
cdr3_nt: TGTGCCAGCGGAAGAGGGTCTAATGAAAAACTGTTTTTT; cdr3_aa: CASGRGSNEKLFF; v_call: TRBV2; clone_size: NA; d_call: NA; j_call: TRBJ1-4; cdr3_length: 13
cdr3_nt: TGCGCCAGCAGCCAAGATAGGACGGAGGTGTTCTACAATGAGCAGTTCTTC; cdr3_aa: CASSQDRTEVFYNEQFF; v_call: TRBV4-1; clone_size: NA; d_call: NA; j_call: TRBJ2-1; cdr3_length: 17
cdr3_nt: TGTGCCAGCAGTATACAGGGCCCTGGCTACACCTTC; cdr3_aa: CASSIQGPGYTF; v_call: TRBV7-2; clone_size: once; d_call: NA; j_call: TRBJ1-2; cdr3_length: 12
cdr3_nt: TGTGCCAGCAGTTTACCTACAGCTAGCTCCTACGAGCAGTACTTC; cdr3_aa: CASSLPTASSYEQYF; v_call: TRBV28; clone_size: NA; d_call: NA; j_call: TRBJ2-7; cdr3_length: 15
cdr3_nt: TGTGCCTGGGACGGAGGGCGGGAGACCCCCTACGAGCAGTACTTC; cdr3_aa: CAWDGGRETPYEQYF; v_call: TRBV30; clone_size: NA; d_call: TRBD2; j_call: TRBJ2-7; cdr3_length: 15
cdr3_nt: TGCGCCAGCAGCCAAGGGGGATCTAGCGGGGCCGCCTACAATGAGCAGTTCTTC; cdr3_aa: CASSQGGSSGAAYNEQFF; v_call: TRBV4-3; clone_size: NA; d_call: TRBD2; j_call: TRBJ2-1; cdr3_length: 18
cdr3_nt: TGTGCCAGCGAGCGGGACTACCTAACATACAATGAGCAGTTCTTC; cdr3_aa: CASERDYLTYNEQFF; v_call: TRBV11-2; clone_size: NA; d_call: TRBD2; j_call: TRBJ2-1; cdr3_length: 15
cdr3_nt: TGTGCCAGCAGCACGGGACAGGGAATCGAAAAACTGTTTTTT; cdr3_aa: CASSTGQGIEKLFF; v_call: TRBV5-6; clone_size: NA; d_call: TRBD1; j_call: TRBJ1-4; cdr3_length: 14
cdr3_nt: TGTGCCAGCAGTACAGGGCCCGGCTACACCTTC; cdr3_aa: CASSTGPGYTF; v_call: TRBV6-6; clone_size: NA; d_call: NA; j_call: TRBJ1-2; cdr3_length: 11
cdr3_nt: TGTGCCAGCAGCCCGACAGTGAACACTGAAGCTTTCTTT; cdr3_aa: CASSPTVNTEAFF; v_call: TRBV27; clone_size: NA; d_call: NA; j_call: TRBJ1-1; cdr3_length: 13
cdr3_nt: TGTGCCAGCAGCTTACGGACAGGGACCCACGAGCAGTACTTC; cdr3_aa: CASSLRTGTHEQYF; v_call: TRBV11-2; clone_size: NA; d_call: TRBD1; j_call: TRBJ2-7; cdr3_length: 14
cdr3_nt: TGTGCCAGCCAAGGGTCAGATACGCAGTATTTT; cdr3_aa: CASQGSDTQYF; v_call: TRBV28; clone_size: NA; d_call: NA; j_call: TRBJ2-3; cdr3_length: 11
cdr3_nt: TGTGCCAGCAGTTTAGTAATGACTAGCCCCCTGTATTTT; cdr3_aa: CASSLVMTSPLYF; v_call: TRBV12-3/TRBV12-4; clone_size: NA; d_call: TRBD2; j_call: TRBJ2-3; cdr3_length: 13
cdr3_nt: TGTGCCAGTAGTGGAGCCCCCCCAGATACGCAGTATTTT; cdr3_aa: CASSGAPPDTQYF; v_call: TRBV19; clone_size: NA; d_call: NA; j_call: TRBJ2-3; cdr3_length: 13
cdr3_nt: TGTGCCAGCAGCGACCCCCGGGACAGGGGTACCTACGAGCAGTACTTC; cdr3_aa: CASSDPRDRGTYEQYF; v_call: TRBV5-5; clone_size: once; d_call: TRBD1; j_call: TRBJ2-7; cdr3_length: 16
cdr3_nt: TGTGCCAGCAGCTTAACTGGAAACAGCGGGGGCGACTTAGAGACCCAGTACTTC; cdr3_aa: CASSLTGNSGGDLETQYF; v_call: TRBV7-3; clone_size: NA; d_call: TRBD2; j_call: TRBJ2-5; cdr3_length: 18
cdr3_nt: TGTGCCAGCAGCTACGGCAGCCGGCACTACACCTTC; cdr3_aa: CASSYGSRHYTF; v_call: TRBV5-6; clone_size: NA; d_call: NA; j_call: TRBJ1-2; cdr3_length: 12
cdr3_nt: TGTGCCAGCAGTGAATGGAGTTTTTCTAATAATTCACCCCTCCACTTT; cdr3_aa: CASSEWSFSNNSPLHF; v_call: TRBV2; clone_size: NA; d_call: NA; j_call: TRBJ1-6; cdr3_length: 16
cdr3_nt: TGTGCCAGTAGTATACCCCTGGGACAGGGGGCATTCTACGAGCAGTACTTC; cdr3_aa: CASSIPLGQGAFYEQYF; v_call: TRBV19; clone_size: NA; d_call: TRBD1; j_call: TRBJ2-7; cdr3_length: 17
cdr3_nt: TGTGCCAGTAGTATGACAGGGGGTACAGATACGCAGTATTTT; cdr3_aa: CASSMTGGTDTQYF; v_call: TRBV19; clone_size: NA; d_call: TRBD1; j_call: TRBJ2-3; cdr3_length: 14
cdr3_nt: TGTGCCACCAGTCACTACATGAATGAGCAGTTCTTC; cdr3_aa: CATSHYMNEQFF; v_call: TRBV24-1; clone_size: once; d_call: NA; j_call: TRBJ2-1; cdr3_length: 12
cdr3_nt: TGTGCCAGCAGTGATAGTAGGGGGAGAGGGGGAACTGAAGCTTTCTTT; cdr3_aa: CASSDSRGRGGTEAFF; v_call: TRBV25-1; clone_size: NA; d_call: NA; j_call: TRBJ1-1; cdr3_length: 16
cdr3_nt: TGTGCCAGCAGACCCGGGACGAACTATGGCTACACCTTC; cdr3_aa: CASRPGTNYGYTF; v_call: TRBV27; clone_size: NA; d_call: NA; j_call: TRBJ1-2; cdr3_length: 13
cdr3_nt: TGTGCCACAGAGGGACCGAATGAAGCTTTCTTT; cdr3_aa: CATEGPNEAFF; v_call: TRBV10-3; clone_size: NA; d_call: NA; j_call: TRBJ1-1; cdr3_length: 11
cdr3_nt: TGTGCCAGCAGCGTAGGTGCCCCAGAACTCCTTTACGAGCAGTACTTC; cdr3_aa: CASSVGAPELLYEQYF; v_call: TRBV9; clone_size: NA; d_call: NA; j_call: TRBJ2-7; cdr3_length: 16